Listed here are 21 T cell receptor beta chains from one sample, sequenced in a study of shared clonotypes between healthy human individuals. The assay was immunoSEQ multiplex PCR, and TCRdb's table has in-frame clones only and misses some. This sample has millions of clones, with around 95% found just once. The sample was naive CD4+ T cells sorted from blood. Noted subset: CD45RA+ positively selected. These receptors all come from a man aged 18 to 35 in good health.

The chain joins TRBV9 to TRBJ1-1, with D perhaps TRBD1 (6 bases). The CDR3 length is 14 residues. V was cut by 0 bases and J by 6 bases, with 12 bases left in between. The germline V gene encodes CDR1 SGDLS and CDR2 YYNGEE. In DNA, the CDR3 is TGTGCCAGCAGCGTAGGAGGGGGTCAGGCTGAAGCTTTCTTT. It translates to CASSVGGGQAEAFF.

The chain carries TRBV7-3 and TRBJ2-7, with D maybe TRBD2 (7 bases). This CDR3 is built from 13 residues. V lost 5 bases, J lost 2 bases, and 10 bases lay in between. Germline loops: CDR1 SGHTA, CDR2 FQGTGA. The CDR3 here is CASSPGGPYEQYF. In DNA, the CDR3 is TGTGCCAGCAGCCCCGGGGGGCCCTACGAGCAGTACTTC. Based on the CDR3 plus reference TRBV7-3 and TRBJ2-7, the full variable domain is GAGVSQTPSNKVTEKGKYVELRCDPISGHTALYWYRQSLGQGPEFLIYFQGTGAADDSGLPNDRFFAVRPEGSVSTLKIQRTERGDSAVYLCASSPGGPYEQYFGPGTRLTVT.

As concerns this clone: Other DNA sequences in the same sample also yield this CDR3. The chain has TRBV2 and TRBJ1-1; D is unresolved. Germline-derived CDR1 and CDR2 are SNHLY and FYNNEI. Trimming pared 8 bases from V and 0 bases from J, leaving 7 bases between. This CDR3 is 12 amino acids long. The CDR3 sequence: CASGRMNTEAFF. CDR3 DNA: TGTGCCAGCGGCAGAATGAACACTGAAGCTTTCTTT.

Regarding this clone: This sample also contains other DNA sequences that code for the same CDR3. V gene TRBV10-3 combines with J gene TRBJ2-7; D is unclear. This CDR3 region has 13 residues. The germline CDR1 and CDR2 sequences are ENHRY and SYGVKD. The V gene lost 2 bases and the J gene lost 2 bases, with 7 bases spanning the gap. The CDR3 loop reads CAISESSPYEQYF. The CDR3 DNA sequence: TGTGCCATCAGTGAGAGCAGCCCCTACGAGCAGTACTTC.

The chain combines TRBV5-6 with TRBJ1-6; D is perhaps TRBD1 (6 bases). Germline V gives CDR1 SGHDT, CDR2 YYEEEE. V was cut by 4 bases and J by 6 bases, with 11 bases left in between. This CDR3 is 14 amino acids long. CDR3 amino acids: CASSPTGINSPLHF. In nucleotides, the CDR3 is TGTGCCAGCAGCCCGACAGGCATTAATTCACCCCTCCACTTT.

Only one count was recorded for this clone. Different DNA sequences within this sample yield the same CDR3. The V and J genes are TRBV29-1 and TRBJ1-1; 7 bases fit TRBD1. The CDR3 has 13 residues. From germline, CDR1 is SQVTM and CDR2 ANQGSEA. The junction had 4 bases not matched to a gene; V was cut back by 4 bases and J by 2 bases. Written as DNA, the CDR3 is TGCAGCGTTGTGGGACAGCCTAACACTGAAGCTTTCTTT. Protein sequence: CSVVGQPNTEAFF.

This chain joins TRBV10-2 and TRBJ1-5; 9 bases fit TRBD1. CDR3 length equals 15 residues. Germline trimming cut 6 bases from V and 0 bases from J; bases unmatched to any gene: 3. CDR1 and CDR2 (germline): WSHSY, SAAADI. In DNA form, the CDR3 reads TGCGCCAGCAGAAGGACAGGGGATAGCAATCAGCCCCAGCATTTT. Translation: CASRRTGDSNQPQHF.

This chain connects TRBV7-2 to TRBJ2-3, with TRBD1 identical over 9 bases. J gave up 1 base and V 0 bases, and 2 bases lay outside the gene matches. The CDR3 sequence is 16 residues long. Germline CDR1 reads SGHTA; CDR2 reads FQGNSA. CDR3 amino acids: CASSLARTGGTDTQYF. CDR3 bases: TGTGCCAGCAGCTTAGCCAGGACAGGGGGCACAGATACGCAGTATTTT. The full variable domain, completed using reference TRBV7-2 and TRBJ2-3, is GAGVSQSPSNKVTEKGKDVELRCDPISGHTALYWYRQSLGQGLEFLIYFQGNSAPDKSGLPSDRFSAERTGGSVSTLTIQRTQQEDSAVYLCASSLARTGGTDTQYFGPGTRLTVL.

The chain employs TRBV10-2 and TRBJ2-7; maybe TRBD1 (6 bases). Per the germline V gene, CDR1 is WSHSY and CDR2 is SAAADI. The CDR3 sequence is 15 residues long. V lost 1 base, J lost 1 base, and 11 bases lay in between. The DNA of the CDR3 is TGCGCCAGCAGTGAGTGGGGGCTACCTTCCTACGAGCAGTACTTC. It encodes CASSEWGLPSYEQYF.

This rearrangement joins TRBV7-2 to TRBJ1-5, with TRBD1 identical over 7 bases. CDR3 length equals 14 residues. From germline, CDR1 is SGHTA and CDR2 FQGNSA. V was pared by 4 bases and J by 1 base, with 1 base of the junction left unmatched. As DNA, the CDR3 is TGTGCCAGCAGCTCAGGGGGAAGCAATCAGCCCCAGCATTTT. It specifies CASSSGGSNQPQHF.

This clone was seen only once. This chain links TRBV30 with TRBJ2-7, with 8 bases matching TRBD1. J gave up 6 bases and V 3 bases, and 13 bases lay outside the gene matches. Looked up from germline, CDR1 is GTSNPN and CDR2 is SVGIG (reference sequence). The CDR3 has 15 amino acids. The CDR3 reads CAWRNTQGVRGEQYF. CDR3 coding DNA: TGTGCCTGGAGAAATACACAGGGGGTCAGGGGCGAGCAGTACTTC.

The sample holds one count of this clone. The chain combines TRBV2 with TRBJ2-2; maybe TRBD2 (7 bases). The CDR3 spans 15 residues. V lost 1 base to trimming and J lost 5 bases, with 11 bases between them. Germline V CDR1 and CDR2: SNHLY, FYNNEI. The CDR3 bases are TGTGCCAGCAGTGAAGGCAGGGGAGGGACCGGGGAGCTGTTTTTT. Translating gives CASSEGRGGTGELFF.

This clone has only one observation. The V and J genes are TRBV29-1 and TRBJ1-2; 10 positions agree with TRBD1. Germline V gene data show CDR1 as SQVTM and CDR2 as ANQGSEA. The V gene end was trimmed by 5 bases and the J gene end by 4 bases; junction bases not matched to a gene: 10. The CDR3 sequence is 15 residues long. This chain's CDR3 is CSVNDRGQLSYGYTF. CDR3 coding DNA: TGCAGCGTTAATGACAGGGGGCAGCTCAGCTATGGCTACACCTTC.

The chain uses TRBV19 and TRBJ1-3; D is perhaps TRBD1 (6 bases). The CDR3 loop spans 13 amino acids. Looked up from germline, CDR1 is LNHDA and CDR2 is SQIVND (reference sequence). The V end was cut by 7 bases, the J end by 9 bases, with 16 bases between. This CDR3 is CASTPGHGFTIYF. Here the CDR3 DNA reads TGTGCCAGTACCCCGGGACATGGGTTCACCATATATTTT.

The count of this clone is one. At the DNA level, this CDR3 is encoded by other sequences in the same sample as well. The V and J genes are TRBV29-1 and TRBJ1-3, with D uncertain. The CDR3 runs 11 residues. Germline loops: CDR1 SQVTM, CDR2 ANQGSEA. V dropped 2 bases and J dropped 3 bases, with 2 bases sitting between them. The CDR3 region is CSVERGNTIYF. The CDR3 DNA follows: TGCAGCGTTGAACGTGGAAACACCATATATTTT.

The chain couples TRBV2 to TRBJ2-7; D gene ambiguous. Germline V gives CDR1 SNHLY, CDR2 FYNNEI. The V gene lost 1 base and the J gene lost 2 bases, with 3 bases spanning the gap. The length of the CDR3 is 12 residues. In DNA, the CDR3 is TGTGCCAGCAGTGAAGGGACCTACGAGCAGTACTTC. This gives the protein CASSEGTYEQYF. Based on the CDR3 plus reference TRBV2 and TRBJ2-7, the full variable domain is EPEVTQTPSHQVTQMGQEVILRCVPISNHLYFYWYRQILGQKVEFLVSFYNNEISEKSEIFDDQFSVERPDGSNFTLKIRSTKLEDSAMYFCASSEGTYEQYFGPGTRLTVT.

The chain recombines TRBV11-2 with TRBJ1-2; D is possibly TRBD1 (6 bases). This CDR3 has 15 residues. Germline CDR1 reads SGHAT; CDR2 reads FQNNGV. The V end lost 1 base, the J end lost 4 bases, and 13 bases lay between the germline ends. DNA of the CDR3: TGTGCCAGCAGCTTAGCAGGGGACACCATCTATGGCTACACCTTC. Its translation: CASSLAGDTIYGYTF.

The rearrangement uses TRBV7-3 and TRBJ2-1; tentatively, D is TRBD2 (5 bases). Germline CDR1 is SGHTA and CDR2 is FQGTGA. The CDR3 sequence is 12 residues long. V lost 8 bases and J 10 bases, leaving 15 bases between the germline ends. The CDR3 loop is CASGSGAGEQFF. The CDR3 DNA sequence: TGTGCCAGCGGGAGCGGCGCCGGGGAGCAGTTCTTC.

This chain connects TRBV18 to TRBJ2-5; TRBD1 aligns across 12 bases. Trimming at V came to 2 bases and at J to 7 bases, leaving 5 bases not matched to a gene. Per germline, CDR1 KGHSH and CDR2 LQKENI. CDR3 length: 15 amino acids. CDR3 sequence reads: CASSPLGQGARTQYF. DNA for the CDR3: TGTGCCAGCTCACCATTGGGACAGGGGGCGAGGACCCAGTACTTC.

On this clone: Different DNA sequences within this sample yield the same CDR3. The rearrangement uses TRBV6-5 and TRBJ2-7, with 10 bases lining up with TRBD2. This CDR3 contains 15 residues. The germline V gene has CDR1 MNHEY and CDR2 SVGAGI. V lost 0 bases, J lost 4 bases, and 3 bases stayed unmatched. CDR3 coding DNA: TGTGCCAGCAGTTACTCGGCTAGCGGGAGTTACGAGCAGTACTTC. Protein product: CASSYSASGSYEQYF.

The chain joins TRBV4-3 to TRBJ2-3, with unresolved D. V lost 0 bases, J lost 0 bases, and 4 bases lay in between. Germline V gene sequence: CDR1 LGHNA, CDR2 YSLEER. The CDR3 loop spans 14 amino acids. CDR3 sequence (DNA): TGCGCCAGCAGCCAAGATCACAGCACAGATACGCAGTATTTT. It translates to CASSQDHSTDTQYF.